The 2 T cell receptor beta chains given below trace back to one sample, sequenced in a study of T cell repertoires in cytomegalovirus infection. For these receptors, no antigen is known. TCRdb reprocessed the reads with MiXCR, giving one entry per CDR3 protein. The repertoire has roughly 990,000 distinct CDR3 sequences, around 30% of them found once; the top ten carry over 11%. The specimen was cultured CD8+ T cells from PBMCs, collected from culture after CMV antigen stimulation. These receptors were obtained from a human donor in good health (CMV status not recorded). Some clones in this sample may be carry-over from other donors' samples.

This clonotype showed up just a few times. J is TRBJ2-1 and V is TRBV20-1, with 11 bases that match TRBD2. The ends lost 6 bases at V and 2 bases at J; junction bases unmatched: 18. From germline, CDR1 is DFQATT and CDR2 SNEGSKA (reference sequence). This CDR3 has 19 residues. CDR3 bases: TGCAGTGCCCGCAATAGCAGACTAGCGGGGCGTTTAGCCTACAATGAGCAGTTCTTC. Its translation: CSARNSRLAGRLAYNEQFF.

The table lists this clonotype with a few counts. The chain joins TRBV7-3 to TRBJ2-7; possibly TRBD2 for D (5 bases). V was cut by 5 bases and J by 2 bases, with 10 bases left in between. The CDR3 is 13 amino acids. In germline, CDR1 is SGHTA, CDR2 FQGTGA. The CDR3 loop reads CASSRRTPYEQYV. The CDR3 DNA reads as TGTGCCAGCAGCCGCCGGACTCCCTACGAGCAGTACGTC.